The clone carrying this T cell receptor (beta chain) is a singleton in its sample. Its specificity is not known. Individuals selected for sequencing had exhibited CD8+CD57+ cell expansion on flow cytometry. All patients were therapy-naive when blood was sampled. This specimen belongs to a study of CD8+CD57+ T cells in acquired aplastic anemia. Looking at the study overall: On average, sorted CD4+ and CD8+ cells gave 2.5 to 4 ug of DNA. General observations from the study: Between patients and controls, about 31 CD8+ CDR3 sequences were found in common.

The template for TCR beta VDJ and CDR3 sequence profiling was genomic DNA. TCRdb processed the reads anew with MiXCR; each CDR3 protein has one entry. The sample records some 160,000 distinct CDR3 sequences, 40% to 55% being singletons. This TCR came from a human donor with aplastic anemia. Sample: sorted CD4+, CD8+, or CD8+CD57+ T cells (not recorded which) from PBMCs.

In DNA, the CDR3 is TGTGCCAGCAGACGACAGGGCTGCTATGGCTACACCTTC. Amino acids: CASRRQGCYGYTF. The V call is TRBV14, the J call TRBJ1-2; 7 bases are a match to TRBD1. The CDR3 spans 13 residues. From germline, CDR1 is SGHDN and CDR2 FVKESK. The V gene end was trimmed by 6 bases and the J gene end by 4 bases; junction bases not matched to a gene: 5.